These 21 T cell receptor beta chains came from one sample sequenced in a study of T cells in Graves' hyperthyroidism and ophthalmopathy. Researchers amplified the TCR beta CDR3 regions from RNA transcripts. Researchers ran a first-round RT-PCR on the TCR CDR3 using the HTBI primer set. TCRdb used MiXCR to reprocess the multiplex PCR reads, holding one entry per CDR3 protein. The sample has hundreds of thousands of distinct CDR3 sequences, less than 25% seen once. The specimen sequenced was blood. The receptors come from a man aged 30-40 years with Graves' ophthalmopathy.

This clonotype came up a few times. The V and J genes are TRBV28 and TRBJ1-5; 11 bases align to TRBD1. This CDR3 is 19 amino acids long. J gave up 2 bases and V 4 bases, and 13 bases lay outside the gene matches. Germline CDR1 and CDR2: MDHEN and SYDVKM. CDR3 nucleotide sequence: TGTGCCAGCAGTTCCCCTCGAATGGACAGGGGGCGGGGCAATCAGCCCCAGCATTTT. Translated: CASSSPRMDRGRGNQPQHF.

This clonotype was seen a handful of times. The gene calls are TRBV5-1 and TRBJ2-7; 13 bases fit TRBD2. V lost 4 bases to trimming and J lost 7 bases; unmatched junction nucleotides: 8. CDR3 size: 15 residues. CDR1 is SGHRS, CDR2 YFSETQ, per germline. CDR3 DNA: TGCGCCAGCAGCCCCGGACTAGCGGGAGTAGAGGAGCAGTACTTC. Protein product: CASSPGLAGVEEQYF.

The J gene is TRBJ1-5, the V gene TRBV18; TRBD1 might be the D (6 bases). CDR1 KGHSH and CDR2 LQKENI come from the germline V gene. The CDR3 consists of 13 residues. With 7 bases removed from V and 3 bases from J, the gap between germline ends came to 10 bases. The chain's CDR3 is CASCRTDNQPQHF. The CDR3 nucleotides read TGTGCCAGCTGTCGGACAGACAATCAGCCCCAGCATTTT. Based on the CDR3 plus reference TRBV18 and TRBJ1-5, the full variable domain is NAGVMQNPRHLVRRRGQEARLRCSPMKGHSHVYWYRQLPEEGLKFMVYLQKENIIDESGMPKERFSAEFPKEGPSILRIQQVVRGDSAAYFCASCRTDNQPQHFGDGTRLSIL.

The chain couples TRBV28 to TRBJ1-2; 12 positions match TRBD1. The ends lost 3 bases at V and 6 bases at J; junction bases unmatched: 5. The CDR3 extends over 15 amino acids. CDR1 and CDR2 from the germline V gene are MDHEN and SYDVKM. CDR3 protein: CASSFTGTGGDGYTF. The CDR3, as DNA: TGTGCCAGCAGTTTCACCGGGACAGGGGGCGATGGCTACACCTTC.

This clonotype was seen a few times. The chain combines TRBV5-1 with TRBJ2-2; TRBD1 matches 9 bases. V gave up 2 bases and J gave up 6 bases; unmatched junction bases: 5. CDR1 SGHRS and CDR2 YFSETQ come from the germline V gene. This CDR3 is 15 amino acids long. Here the CDR3 reads CASSFRDRVAGELFF. The CDR3 nucleotides read TGCGCCAGCAGCTTCCGGGACAGGGTCGCCGGGGAGCTGTTTTTT.

This clonotype was counted a few times. The gene calls are TRBV28 and TRBJ1-1, with 9 bases aligning to TRBD1. CDR3 length equals 16 residues. The germline V gene encodes CDR1 MDHEN and CDR2 SYDVKM. The trim removed 6 bases at V and 1 base at J, leaving 9 bases unmatched. CDR3 loop: CASRGQGSLRNTEAFF. The CDR3 DNA reads TGTGCCAGCAGGGGACAGGGATCGTTGAGGAACACTGAAGCTTTCTTT.

This chain joins TRBV20-1 and TRBJ1-5; the D gene is possibly TRBD1 (5 bases). The CDR3 runs to 14 residues. CDR1 DFQATT and CDR2 SNEGSKA come from the germline V gene (reference sequence). With 3 bases removed from V and 4 bases from J, the gap between germline ends came to 13 bases. The CDR3 here is CSASAGPRNQPQHF. The DNA of the CDR3 is TGCAGTGCTAGCGCGGGGCCTAGGAATCAGCCCCAGCATTTT.

This clonotype was seen at least ten times. The CDR3: CSARRTAEAYEQYF. CDR3 sequence (DNA): TGCAGTGCTAGAAGGACCGCCGAGGCCTACGAGCAGTACTTC. J is TRBJ2-7 and V is TRBV20-1, with no clear D. Germline lookup yields CDR1 DFQATT and CDR2 SNEGSKA (reference sequence). V lost 2 bases, J lost 2 bases, and 13 bases lay in between. This CDR3 has 14 amino acids.

The table lists this clonotype with a few counts. The chain links TRBV5-1 to TRBJ2-2; the match to TRBD2 covers 7 bases. V was pared by 0 bases and J by 7 bases, with 9 bases of the junction left unmatched. Germline V gives CDR1 SGHRS, CDR2 YFSETQ. This CDR3 is built from 16 residues. This chain's CDR3 is CASSLGVAGAGGELFF. In DNA form, the CDR3 reads TGCGCCAGCAGCTTGGGGGTGGCGGGAGCCGGCGGGGAGCTGTTTTTT. The full variable domain, rest sourced from reference TRBV5-1 and TRBJ2-2, is KAGVTQTPRYLIKTRGQQVTLSCSPISGHRSVSWYQQTPGQGLQFLFEYFSETQRNKGNFPGRFSGRQFSNSRSEMNVSTLELGDSALYLCASSLGVAGAGGELFFGEGSRLTVL.

In this sample, this clonotype turned up many times. The chain uses TRBV2 and TRBJ2-7, with unresolved D. Trimming shortened V by 0 bases and J by 0 bases, and 6 bases separated the two germline ends. This CDR3 is 14 amino acids long. The germline gives CDR1 SNHLY, CDR2 FYNNEI. The chain's CDR3 is CASSEAPTSYEQYF. The CDR3 DNA sequence: TGTGCCAGCAGTGAAGCTCCTACCTCCTACGAGCAGTACTTC.

This clonotype was counted only a few times. The chain combines TRBV5-8 with TRBJ2-7, with D perhaps TRBD1 (6 bases). The V end lost 0 bases, the J end lost 7 bases, and 14 bases lay between the germline ends. The CDR3 has 14 amino acids. In germline, CDR1 is SGHTS, CDR2 YDEGEE. The CDR3 DNA reads as TGTGCCAGCAGCTTGGAACGGCGAACAGGGGAGCAGTACTTC. It yields the protein CASSLERRTGEQYF. The full variable domain, rest sourced from reference TRBV5-8 and TRBJ2-7, is EAGVTQSPTHLIKTRGQQATLRCSPISGHTSVYWYQQALGLGLQFLLWYDEGEERNRGNFPPRFSGRQFPNYSSELNVNALELEDSALYLCASSLERRTGEQYFGPGTRLTVT.

This clonotype was counted ten times or more. V and J are TRBV27 and TRBJ2-5; no firm D call. The CDR3 has 13 residues. The V end was cut by 3 bases, the J end by 2 bases, with 7 bases between. CDR1 is MNHEY and CDR2 is SMNVEV in the germline V gene (reference sequence). Written as DNA, the CDR3 is TGTGCCAGCAGTTTTGGCAGGCAAGAGACCCAGTACTTC. Translating gives CASSFGRQETQYF.

This chain connects TRBV20-1 to TRBJ2-2; 8 bases match TRBD1. The CDR3 sequence is 16 residues long. Unmatched junction bases numbered 4, after V lost 0 bases and J lost 1 base. Germline V gene lookup returns CDR1 DFQATT and CDR2 SNEGSKA (reference sequence). The CDR3 spells CSARDLGQGNTGELFF. The CDR3 coding sequence is TGCAGTGCTAGAGATTTAGGACAGGGGAACACCGGGGAGCTGTTTTTT.

This clonotype was seen ten or more times. The chain uses TRBV3-1 and TRBJ2-3; D is undetermined. Germline V gene sequence: CDR1 LGHDT, CDR2 YNNKEL (reference sequence). The V end lost 0 bases, the J end lost 0 bases, and 7 bases lay between the germline ends. CDR3 length: 15 amino acids. This CDR3 reads CASSQEGGSTDTQYF. Here the CDR3 DNA reads TGTGCCAGCAGCCAAGAAGGCGGCAGCACAGATACGCAGTATTTT.

This clonotype was found a few times. This chain's CDR3 is CASSYGAGVVEQYF. The CDR3 DNA sequence: TGTGCCAGCAGTTACGGAGCGGGAGTAGTCGAGCAGTACTTC. This chain uses TRBV6-2 or TRBV6-3 with TRBJ2-7; 8 bases match TRBD2. Germline V gene sequence: CDR1 MNHEY, CDR2 SVGEGT. This CDR3 spans 14 amino acids. With 2 bases clipped from V and 6 bases from J, the junction kept 6 bases outside the gene matches.

The J gene is TRBJ1-4, the V gene TRBV7-9; tentatively, D is TRBD1 (5 bases). Germline V gives CDR1 SEHNR, CDR2 FQNEAQ (reference sequence). V was cut by 2 bases and J by 8 bases, with 18 bases left in between. The CDR3 runs to 16 residues. The CDR3: CASSLRLGVTEEKLFF. The CDR3 DNA follows: TGTGCCAGCAGCTTACGTTTAGGGGTCACTGAGGAAAAACTGTTTTTT.

This clonotype was counted only a few times. This chain links TRBV7-6 with TRBJ1-4, with unresolved D. V lost 5 bases, J lost 4 bases, and 14 bases lay in between. Germline-derived CDR1 and CDR2 are SGHVS and FNYEAQ. This CDR3 is built from 15 residues. This chain's CDR3 is CASSHYSGVNEKLFF. DNA of the CDR3: TGTGCCAGCAGCCACTATTCGGGTGTTAATGAAAAACTGTTTTTT. Using reference TRBV7-6 and TRBJ1-4 for the parts outside the CDR3, the full variable domain is GAGVSQSPRYKVTKRGQDVALRCDPISGHVSLYWYRQALGQGPEFLTYFNYEAQQDKSGLPNDRFSAERPEGSISTLTIQRTEQRDSAMYRCASSHYSGVNEKLFFGSGTQLSVL.

This clonotype was picked up many times. The genes are TRBV30 and TRBJ2-2; D remains ambiguous. The V gene's germline CDR1 is GTSNPN and CDR2 SVGIG (reference sequence). The CDR3 is 16 residues long. With 3 bases removed from V and 3 bases from J, the gap between germline ends came to 17 bases. The CDR3 sequence is CAWRGAEMYDTGELFF. CDR3 sequence (DNA): TGTGCCTGGAGAGGTGCGGAGATGTATGACACCGGGGAGCTGTTTTTT.

This clonotype was found a few times. The chain has TRBV4-3 and TRBJ1-6, with no clear D. The CDR3 has 15 residues. The germline V gene has CDR1 LGHNA and CDR2 YSLEER. Trimming took off 0 bases at V and 9 bases at J, with 12 bases between the two ends. Here the CDR3 DNA reads TGCGCCAGCAGCCAAGATGAGAGGGTCGGTTCACCCCTCCACTTT. This gives the protein CASSQDERVGSPLHF.

In this sample, this clonotype turned up many times. The chain couples TRBV20-1 to TRBJ2-5, with 9 bases that match TRBD2. Germline lookup yields CDR1 DFQATT and CDR2 SNEGSKA (reference sequence). The CDR3 extends over 16 amino acids. V was pared by 3 bases and J by 4 bases, with 12 bases of the junction left unmatched. The CDR3 is CSARFLAGSPLETQYF. The CDR3 DNA reads as TGCAGTGCTAGGTTTCTAGCGGGGTCCCCTTTAGAGACCCAGTACTTC.

This rearrangement joins TRBV3-1 to TRBJ1-1; TRBD1 is a possible D gene (5 bases). Germline V gene sequence: CDR1 LGHDT, CDR2 YNNKEL (reference sequence). This CDR3 has 18 residues. Trimming stripped 0 bases from V and 5 bases from J, with 22 bases between. CDR3 DNA sequence: TGTGCCAGCAGCCAAGATAGCAAAGTGGGACTAGCAGGGACTGAAGCTTTCTTT. This translates into CASSQDSKVGLAGTEAFF.